This TCR beta chain was documented in a study of blood T cell repertoires in COVID-19. Study-level information: Acute and convalescent COVID-19 specimens originated in the United States, Italy and Spain.

In the source study's methods: How many nucleated cells were present was estimated from reference gene primer amplification. The table came from immunoSEQ multiplex PCR; TCRdb's copy has only in-frame clones and leaves some out. The DNA gave D and trimming, while V, J and clone size come from that table. The table lists tens of thousands of clones, around 81% of them singletons. V shed 5 bases and J 1 base; nucleotides not matched to a gene: 1. This CDR3 has 14 residues. The germline gives CDR1 SGHTA, CDR2 FQGNSA. This clone was seen a few times. The source of this sequence is a human donor in a cohort sampled during active COVID-19. The J gene is TRBJ2-2, the V gene TRBV7-2; 7 nucleotides line up with TRBD2. The specimen was peripheral blood. CDR3 in amino acids: CASSPSGNTGELFF. DNA for the CDR3: TGTGCCAGCAGCCCTAGCGGGAACACCGGGGAGCTGTTTTTT.